This is a list of T cell receptor beta chains from one sample in a study of cytomegalovirus exposure and HLA in healthy donors. The table came from immunoSEQ multiplex PCR; TCRdb's copy has only in-frame clones and leaves some out. Found here are 70,000 to 90,000 clones, roughly 84% of them singletons; the top ten hold approximately 20%. Sequencing input: PBMCs. These receptors were taken from a man aged 65 to 85 in good health and CMV-seropositive. Each CDR3 is given with its conserved first and last residue. D genes are given only for firm matches. Expanded clones get a size class; other rows say once, few or many, or leave the size out.

clone_size,v_call,j_call,d_call,cdr3_length,cdr3_nt,cdr3_aa
-,TRBV2,TRBJ1-4,TRBD1,15,TGTGCCAGCAGGGGGGACAGGGGGCGAGGTGAAAAACTGTTTTTT,CASRGDRGRGEKLFF
-,TRBV11-2,TRBJ2-7,-,15,TGTGCCAGCAGCTTAGACGGTGGGACATACTACGAGCAGTACTTC,CASSLDGGTYYEQYF
few,TRBV2,TRBJ1-6,-,14,TGTGCCAGCAGTGACTTAGAGTTGCCCTCACCCCTCCACTTT,CASSDLELPSPLHF
-,TRBV12-5,TRBJ1-4,-,15,TGTGCTAGTGGTCCCGGACAGCCAACTAATGAAAAACTGTTTTTT,CASGPGQPTNEKLFF
-,TRBV5-1,TRBJ2-7,TRBD2,14,TGCGCCAGCAGCCTACAAGGACTAGGCTACGAGCAGTACTTC,CASSLQGLGYEQYF
-,TRBV12-5,TRBJ2-1,-,15,TGTGCTAGTGGTTTGCCCCCAAGCCCCTACAATGAGCAGTTCTTC,CASGLPPSPYNEQFF
few,TRBV10-1,TRBJ1-1,TRBD1,14,TGCGCCAGCAGTCCCGGACAGGGGGCGACTGAAGCTTTCTTT,CASSPGQGATEAFF
-,TRBV7-6,TRBJ2-7,TRBD2,14,TGTGCCAGCAGCATGGGACTAAGCTCCTACGAGCAGTACTTC,CASSMGLSSYEQYF
-,TRBV7-3,TRBJ1-1,-,13,TGTGCCAGCAGCTTAACGTTGAGTTCTGAAGCTTTCTTT,CASSLTLSSEAFF
-,TRBV7-2,TRBJ1-3,-,14,TGTGCCAGCAGCTTGAGAGGCTCTGGAAACACCATATATTTT,CASSLRGSGNTIYF
-,TRBV6-1,TRBJ2-7,TRBD1,15,TGTGCCAGCAGGGCCGGGACAGGGCCCTCCTACGAGCAGTACTTC,CASRAGTGPSYEQYF
once,TRBV27,TRBJ2-7,-,13,TGTGCCAGCGCCTCCCGACAGACCTACGAGCAGTACTTC,CASASRQTYEQYF
-,TRBV29-1,TRBJ1-2,TRBD1,17,TGCAGCGTTTACGGACCGGGACAGGAAGGGTATCGGTATGGCTACACCTTC,CSVYGPGQEGYRYGYTF
-,TRBV2,TRBJ1-2,-,13,TGTGCCAGCAGCCGGGGGGTGGAAGTAGGCTACACCTTC,CASSRGVEVGYTF
once,TRBV6-1,TRBJ2-7,-,14,TGTGCCAGCAGTGAAGTAACATCCTCCTACGAGCAGTACTTC,CASSEVTSSYEQYF
-,TRBV30,TRBJ2-5,TRBD1,13,TGTGCCTGGAGTCGGGACAGGGGTGAGACCCAGTACTTC,CAWSRDRGETQYF
few,TRBV28,TRBJ2-5,-,12,TGTGCCACCTGGGACGGGGGTTCGGCCCAGTACTTC,CATWDGGSAQYF
-,TRBV11-2,TRBJ2-7,TRBD2,16,TGTGCCAGCAGCTTAGAGGGGACTAGCGGACTCTCCGTGCAGTACTTC,CASSLEGTSGLSVQYF
-,TRBV9,TRBJ2-2,-,13,TGTGCCAGCACCCGGACAACTGACGGGGAGCTGTTTTTT,CASTRTTDGELFF
once,TRBV4-1,TRBJ1-1,-,16,TGCGCCAGCAGCCTCGGTGGGGGCGCGGGGAACACTGAAGCTTTCTTT,CASSLGGGAGNTEAFF
-,TRBV7-2,TRBJ2-5,TRBD2,14,TGTGCCAGCAGCACGCTAGCGGTTCAAGAGACCCAGTACTTC,CASSTLAVQETQYF
-,TRBV28,TRBJ1-5,-,16,TGTGCCAGCAGAGTCGGTCATGTACAGTTCAATCAGCCCCAGCATTTT,CASRVGHVQFNQPQHF
-,TRBV18,TRBJ2-2,-,14,TGTGCCAGCTCACCGATCAGAAACACCGGGGAGCTGTTTTTT,CASSPIRNTGELFF